These T cell receptor beta chains were read from a single sample in a study of shared clonotypes between healthy human individuals. The data were produced by immunoSEQ multiplex PCR, yet TCRdb's version contains in-frame clones alone and is incomplete. The sample includes roughly 200,000 clones, 65% to 70% of them seen just once. The specimen sequenced was memory CD4+ T cells sorted from blood. Receptors originate from a man aged 30 to 39 in good health. Both conserved end residues are trimmed from each CDR3. Only some rows state a clone size, as once, few, many or a class for expanded clones.

size: -
V: TRBV4-2
J: TRBJ2-3
CDR3: ASSLGEGGPPVGDTQY

size: -
V: TRBV7-8
J: TRBJ1-1
CDR3: ASSLTSGGILNTEAF

size: -
V: TRBV2
J: TRBJ2-2
CDR3: ASSMGVVNTGELF

size: few
V: TRBV9
J: TRBJ2-7
CDR3: ASSVEGLAGEQY

size: -
V: TRBV11-3
J: TRBJ2-3
CDR3: ASSGGSGRSADTQY

size: once
V: TRBV6-5
J: TRBJ2-1
CDR3: ASSDSDNEQF

size: -
V: TRBV7-2
J: TRBJ1-2
CDR3: ASSLDSWGQGGDGYT

size: -
V: TRBV5-5
J: TRBJ2-1
CDR3: ASSKAQGGGLYYNEQF

size: -
V: TRBV2
J: TRBJ1-1
CDR3: ASSRRANTEAF

size: -
V: TRBV18
J: TRBJ2-1
CDR3: ASSLSGENEQF

size: -
V: TRBV30
J: TRBJ2-2
CDR3: AWRAGSANTGELF

size: many
V: TRBV10-2
J: TRBJ2-1
CDR3: ASRRRASGANEQF

size: -
V: TRBV27
J: TRBJ2-5
CDR3: ASSLNPQETQY

size: few
V: TRBV4-1
J: TRBJ2-2
CDR3: ASRRQGVTGELF

size: few
V: TRBV5-1
J: TRBJ2-3
CDR3: ASSGTGSTDTQY

size: -
V: TRBV6-1
J: TRBJ2-5
CDR3: ASIQDVVETQY

size: -
V: TRBV5-1
J: TRBJ2-4
CDR3: ASSPDGAVGNIQY

size: -
V: TRBV11-3
J: TRBJ2-7
CDR3: ASSLEGDEQY

size: -
V: TRBV29-1
J: TRBJ2-7
CDR3: SGRTGQGEQY

size: -
V: TRBV7-9
J: TRBJ2-7
CDR3: ASSPRTTNSYEQY

size: few
V: TRBV19
J: TRBJ2-3
CDR3: ASSRTHAVGDTQY

size: many
V: TRBV28
J: TRBJ2-7
CDR3: ASSLKDILREQY

size: -
V: TRBV5-4
J: TRBJ1-2
CDR3: ASSPDQGYYGYT

size: -
V: TRBV5-1
J: TRBJ2-7
CDR3: ASSWGAASGTGEQY

size: -
V: TRBV29-1
J: TRBJ1-4
CDR3: SVGEPRGGLDEKLF

size: -
V: TRBV19
J: TRBJ2-1
CDR3: ASSRDRELGREQF

size: -
V: TRBV28
J: TRBJ1-2
CDR3: ASRTGPPQGYT

size: -
V: TRBV15
J: TRBJ1-5
CDR3: ATSKTIGSNQPQH

size: once
V: TRBV4-3
J: TRBJ1-4
CDR3: ASSQGEINGEKLF

size: -
V: TRBV19
J: TRBJ1-1
CDR3: ASTDPGGRGTEAF

size: once
V: TRBV20-1
J: TRBJ2-7
CDR3: SSRTGDEQY

size: -
V: TRBV5-1
J: TRBJ2-2
CDR3: ASNPGTNANTGELF

size: -
V: TRBV15
J: TRBJ2-5
CDR3: ATSAGLEQETQY

size: -
V: TRBV18
J: TRBJ1-2
CDR3: ASSPLQPSGSLPSNYGYT

size: -
V: TRBV5-1
J: TRBJ2-6
CDR3: ASRTSGSKGGANVLT

size: -
V: TRBV11-1
J: TRBJ2-6
CDR3: ASSLQVSGANVLT

size: -
V: TRBV5-6
J: TRBJ1-2
CDR3: ASSKRNYGYT

size: -
V: TRBV7-2
J: TRBJ1-1
CDR3: ASSLEGKPEAF

size: -
V: TRBV11-3
J: TRBJ2-5
CDR3: ASSRNRGLETQY

size: many
V: TRBV18
J: TRBJ1-4
CDR3: ASSPIATNEKLF

size: few
V: TRBV4-2
J: TRBJ1-3
CDR3: ASSQDGAGQYGNTIY

size: few
V: TRBV9
J: TRBJ1-5
CDR3: ATHPTGTSNQPQH

size: few
V: TRBV25-1
J: TRBJ2-3
CDR3: ASSETAARAQY

size: -
V: TRBV29-1
J: TRBJ2-1
CDR3: TPTQKSYNEQF

size: -
V: TRBV7-3
J: TRBJ2-1
CDR3: ASSWTSGGARREQF

size: -
V: TRBV7-2
J: TRBJ1-5
CDR3: ASSLGRDQPQH

size: -
V: TRBV5-4
J: TRBJ2-3
CDR3: ASSLAPVERDSLGDTQY

size: -
V: TRBV30
J: TRBJ2-1
CDR3: AWSASYSGRSAEQF

size: -
V: TRBV7-6
J: TRBJ2-3
CDR3: ASSLDFTDTQY

size: -
V: TRBV5-5
J: TRBJ2-2
CDR3: ASSPGGLTGELF